The present entry profiles one TCR beta chain with its context. This clonotype was counted at least ten times. This receptor's antigen is unknown. Base qualities are not provided; no much larger clone lies one nucleotide away. Graves' hyperthyroidism was defined as stable when no progression to ophthalmopathy occurred over 18 months of follow-up. Hyperthyroidism patients were newly diagnosed, with disease duration under 2 months, and aged 18 to 65 years. Any patient with an uncontrolled infection, another autoimmune disease, pregnancy or lactation was excluded. Clinical symptoms, serum thyroxine and TRAb, thyroid ultrasound, and orbital computed tomography formed the basis for the diagnoses. Total RNA was extracted with Trizol reagent, and quality was checked on an Agilent 2100 Bioanalyzer. As encoded in the germline V gene, CDR1 is SGDLS while CDR2 is YYNGEE. Between the V and J ends, shortened by 3 bases and 2 bases respectively, the junction contains 12 bases. Reading from cysteine to phenylalanine, the CDR3 counts 15 amino acids. The retained sequence is limited to the CDR3, 45 bases, with the frame set at the first base.

The TCR beta CDR3 regions were amplified from the RNA transcripts. A first-round RT-PCR of the TCR CDR3 used the HTBI primer set with the Qiagen OneStep RT-PCR kit. The libraries were constructed in a second round of multiplex PCR and then size-selected and purified. The libraries were sequenced on an Illumina HiSeq2000 using paired-end 100 bp reads. In the original analysis: SOAPnuke was used to process the raw data, with reads discarded if the reads contained adapters or uncalled bases, had a mean Phred below 15, or lacked an exact constant-primer or identifier match. COPE v1.2.5 was used to merge high-quality paired reads, and clonotypes were defined as unique nucleotide sequences. MiTCR v1.1 was used to align the clonotypes against IMGT TRBV, TRBD and TRBJ reference segments. Analysis was restricted to V-J combinations with a frequency above 0.0001, which covered roughly 99% of repertoires. The TCS score was defined as the ratio of F50 (clonal expansion) to E x V (chaos), calculated using BLOSUM62-based TCRdist between CDR3 peptides within each V-J. Welch's t-statistics and random forest reduced around 550 V-J features to roughly 13, which were used in a naive Bayes classifier (R e1071). The similarity between thyroid and blood repertoires was quantified using the Morisita-Horn index. Using fastp trimming at Q25 and MiXCR clonotype assembly, TCRdb reanalyzed the public sequencing data and kept in-frame beta chains. Identical CDR3 protein sequences are pooled into one entry, listed with their most common genes and DNA. V and J calls and clone size were set by TCRdb, not the authors. Present in this sample are a few hundred thousand distinct CDR3 sequences, approximately 44% of which were seen just once. 7.5% to 8.5% of the sample lies in the top ten.

The record originates from a study of T cells in Graves' hyperthyroidism and ophthalmopathy (dated by TCRdb to the late 2010s). Notes on the research overall: To identify TCR V-J signatures that set the groups apart, the researchers used a discovery cohort of 90 to 100 patients, made up of around 42 with Graves' ophthalmopathy and 55 to 65 with stable Graves' hyperthyroidism. The paper describes TCR Vbeta CDR3 sequencing of 130 to 150 peripheral blood samples, made up of 43 ophthalmopathy patients, 70 to 80 hyperthyroidism patients and 17 progressor patients. After sampling, hyperthyroidism patients received methimazole starting at 30 mg daily, and ophthalmopathy patients received high-dose intravenous methylprednisolone. Whether ophthalmopathy could be predicted prospectively was tested in an independent validation cohort made up of 18 to 20 hyperthyroidism patients plus 17 patients who later progressed to ophthalmopathy. Thyroid tissue and blood T-cell repertoires from six Graves' hyperthyroidism patients were also compared in the study. The 95 to 100 discovery patients were randomly divided into training and test sets at a 7:3 ratio. Broad study findings and their caveats: Most expanded thyroid clonotypes (frequency above 0.001) were also detected in blood, suggesting blood repertoires may reflect thyroid immune responses. In validation, progression to ophthalmopathy was predicted by the model with 70.59% sensitivity and just over 72% specificity, a median of approximately 7.1 months before onset. Ophthalmopathy was separated from stable hyperthyroidism by a 13 V-J signature model, with about 88% sensitivity and roughly 84% specificity obtained in cross-validation and 80%/75% obtained in testing. No statistical method was used to fix the sample size in advance, and group allocation was not hidden from the investigators.

Sequencing was performed on peripheral blood or thyroid tissue (not recorded which). This chain joins TRBV9 to TRBJ1-5; a weak D assignment points to TRBD1 (5 bases agree). The clonotype was recovered from a woman younger than 35 with Graves' hyperthyroidism. The CDR3 has the sequence CASSDGGDGNQPQHF. The nucleotide sequence is given as TGTGCCAGCAGCGACGGAGGGGACGGCAATCAGCCCCAGCATTTT. With the portions outside the CDR3 filled from the reference TRBV9 and TRBJ1-5 genes, the complete variable region becomes DSGVTQTPKHLITATGQRVTLRCSPRSGDLSVYWYQQSLDQGLQFLIQYYNGEERAKGNILERFSAQQFPDLHSELNLSSLELGDSALYFCASSDGGDGNQPQHFGDGTRLSIL.